This is a list of T cell receptor beta chains from one sample in a study of T cell repertoires in cytomegalovirus infection. TCRdb passed the reads through MiXCR, listing each CDR3 protein once. The sample lists about 740,000 distinct CDR3 sequences; approximately 34% were seen once. Material for sequencing was PBMCs. These TCRs come from a human donor in good health (CMV status not recorded). Some clones in this sample may be carry-over from other donors' samples. Both conserved end residues are part of each CDR3. D genes are given only for firm matches. Size is omitted from some rows. Given values are once, few, many or a class for expanded clones.

TRBV20-1	NA	13	TRBJ1-4	NA	TGCAGTGCTACCCTCGAAGGGGTTGAAAAACTGTTTTTT	CSATLEGVEKLFF
TRBV5-1	NA	17	TRBJ2-7	TRBD2	TGCGCCAGCAGCTTGGCCCGGGCGACGGGAGGCGTATACGAGCAGTACTTC	CASSLARATGGVYEQYF
TRBV10-3	few	17	TRBJ1-1	NA	TGTGCCATCAGTGAGTCTGGCCCCTCTGGGGGGAACACTGAAGCTTTCTTT	CAISESGPSGGNTEAFF
TRBV11-2	NA	16	TRBJ2-3	TRBD2	TGTGCCAGCAGCCGGCTCGCAGCGGGAGGAGCAGATACGCAGTATTTT	CASSRLAAGGADTQYF
TRBV4-1	few	14	TRBJ2-3	NA	TGCGCCAGCAGCCAAGGCAGGGTTGAAGATACGCAGTATTTT	CASSQGRVEDTQYF
TRBV6-6	few	14	TRBJ1-2	NA	TGTGCCAGCAGTCGGGAGGGGGGTCGCTATGGCTACACCTTC	CASSREGGRYGYTF
TRBV20-1	NA	15	TRBJ2-1	NA	TGCAGTGCTCTCATTGATTCGGTCCCCTACAATGAGCAGTTCTTC	CSALIDSVPYNEQFF
TRBV11-2	NA	15	TRBJ1-5	NA	TGTGCCAGCAGCCCCGGACAAGGGCCCGATCAGCCCCAGCATTTT	CASSPGQGPDQPQHF
TRBV12-3/TRBV12-4	few	16	TRBJ2-7	TRBD1	TGTGCCAGCAGTCCTAGCTCCGGACAGGATCCCCACGAGCAGTACTTC	CASSPSSGQDPHEQYF
TRBV20-1	NA	13	TRBJ1-1	NA	TGCAGTGCTAGAGTACGGCAGAACACTGAAGCTTTCTTT	CSARVRQNTEAFF
TRBV7-2	NA	12	TRBJ1-2	NA	TGTGCCAGCAGCTTGAACCATTTTAGCTACACCTTC	CASSLNHFSYTF
TRBV20-1	few	13	TRBJ2-7	TRBD1	TGCAGTGCTGGGACAGGGGGAGCTTCCGAGCAGTACTTC	CSAGTGGASEQYF
TRBV27	few	17	TRBJ2-7	NA	TGTGCCAGCAGTTCATTCCTGGGGAGACCCTCCTCCTACGAGCAGTACTTC	CASSSFLGRPSSYEQYF
TRBV7-9	many	14	TRBJ2-5	TRBD2	TGTGCCAGCAGCTTGGGGGGACTATTAGAGACCCAGTACTTC	CASSLGGLLETQYF
TRBV7-2	NA	19	TRBJ2-1	NA	TGTGCCAGCAGCTTAAAGTCACCCAGGACAGCCGTCGGAGTGATTGAGCAGTTCTTC	CASSLKSPRTAVGVIEQFF
TRBV28	NA	15	TRBJ2-2	NA	TGTGCCAGCACCGAAACAGGGAGTGACACCGGGGAGCTGTTTTTT	CASTETGSDTGELFF
TRBV7-2	many	18	TRBJ2-3	TRBD1	TGTGCCAGCAGCCTTCGTCCCGGGACAGGGGGCATGGCAGATACGCAGTATTTT	CASSLRPGTGGMADTQYF
TRBV12-3/TRBV12-4	few	14	TRBJ2-7	NA	TGTGCCAGCAGTTTAGCGGTCCGCCGGTACGAGCAGTACTTC	CASSLAVRRYEQYF
TRBV4-2	NA	15	TRBJ2-3	TRBD2	TGTGCCAGCAGCCGCATGACTAGCGGTACAGATACGCAGTATTTT	CASSRMTSGTDTQYF
TRBV27	few	15	TRBJ1-1	NA	TGTGCCAGCAGTTTCCGGGGAGTACAGAACACTGAAGCTTTCTTT	CASSFRGVQNTEAFF
TRBV28	few	15	TRBJ2-4	TRBD2	TGTGCCACGGGATACCGGGTCCTTCATTGGGGGGGTCAGTACTTC	CATGYRVLHWGGQYF
TRBV28	NA	16	TRBJ2-7	TRBD2	TGTGCCAGCAGTCGCAGGACTAGCGGGAGGGCTTGGGAGCAGTACTTC	CASSRRTSGRAWEQYF
TRBV25-1	once	15	TRBJ2-1	NA	TGTGCCAGCAGTGATACCCGGGCCCAGTACAATGAGCAGTTCTTC	CASSDTRAQYNEQFF
TRBV25-1	once	16	TRBJ1-1	TRBD1	TGTGCCAGCAGCCTTGGACAGGGGGTAATGAACACTGAAGCTTTCTTT	CASSLGQGVMNTEAFF
TRBV28	NA	11	TRBJ2-7	NA	TGTGCCAGCAACCTCTATCCCGAGCAGTACTTC	CASNLYPEQYF
TRBV15	once	13	TRBJ2-5	NA	TGTGCCACCAGTACAGGCATGGAAAACACCCAGTACTTC	CATSTGMENTQYF
TRBV29-1	NA	15	TRBJ2-1	TRBD2	TGCAGCTCGGCCGGGACTAGCGGGAGGTGGGATGAGCAGTTCTTC	CSSAGTSGRWDEQFF
TRBV28	NA	16	TRBJ2-7	NA	TGTGCCAGCAGTTCCCGGGAGAGGGGGAACTCCTACGAGCAGTACTTC	CASSSRERGNSYEQYF